Listed below are T cell receptor beta chains from one sample, sequenced in a study of shared clonotypes between healthy human individuals. Sequenced by immunoSEQ multiplex PCR; TCRdb stores in-frame clones only, minus some. Here the sample spans 470,000 or so clones, 70% to 85% being singletons. Material: PBMCs. The receptor source for this set is a woman aged 40-49 years in good health. Some clones in this sample may be carry-over from other donors' samples. CDR3s include the opening cysteine and the closing phenylalanine or tryptophan. D genes are given only for firm matches. Size is omitted from some rows. Given values are once, few, many or a class for expanded clones.

V,J,D,size,CDR3,DNA
TRBV28,TRBJ2-1,TRBD2,NA,CASSLVTSLILSYNEQFF,TGTGCCAGCAGTTTAGTGACTAGCCTAATATTATCCTACAATGAGCAGTTCTTC
TRBV19,TRBJ2-2,NA,NA,CASSWQGGFTGELFF,TGTGCCAGTAGTTGGCAGGGGGGGTTCACCGGGGAGCTGTTTTTT
TRBV6-5,TRBJ1-1,NA,NA,CASRTTGRNTEAFF,TGTGCCAGCAGAACTACGGGCAGGAACACTGAAGCTTTCTTT
TRBV9,TRBJ2-1,NA,NA,CASSVEGGPYNEQFF,TGTGCCAGCAGCGTAGAGGGGGGTCCCTACAATGAGCAGTTCTTC
TRBV11-2,TRBJ2-4,NA,NA,CASSLEPMTYRSKSKNIQYF,TGTGCCAGCAGCTTAGAGCCCATGACTTACAGGAGTAAGTCCAAAAACATTCAGTACTTC
TRBV11-2,TRBJ2-3,TRBD2,NA,CASSTTSGSWGDTQYF,TGTGCCAGCAGCACGACTAGCGGGAGTTGGGGCGATACGCAGTATTTT
TRBV7-9,TRBJ2-1,NA,NA,CASSLSGNEQFF,TGTGCCAGCAGCTTATCCGGTAATGAGCAGTTCTTC
TRBV6-6,TRBJ1-5,NA,few,CASTPRQSFPQHF,TGTGCCAGCACTCCCCGCCAATCATTTCCCCAGCATTTT
TRBV14,TRBJ1-1,TRBD1,few,CASSSDRMNTEAFF,TGTGCCAGCAGCTCGGACAGGATGAACACTGAAGCTTTCTTT
TRBV2,TRBJ2-7,TRBD2,NA,CASSEAGTSLGEQYF,TGTGCCAGCAGTGAGGCTGGGACTAGCCTTGGTGAGCAGTACTTC
TRBV19,TRBJ2-1,NA,NA,CASRVQKSYNEQFF,TGTGCCAGTAGGGTACAGAAGTCCTACAATGAGCAGTTCTTC
TRBV7-8,TRBJ1-5,NA,NA,CASSSLQRDGNQPQHF,TGTGCCAGCAGTAGCCTACAGAGAGACGGTAATCAGCCCCAGCATTTT
TRBV27,TRBJ2-1,NA,NA,CASSLRPGLGINEQFF,TGTGCCAGCAGTTTAAGACCGGGACTTGGGATCAATGAGCAGTTCTTC
TRBV5-6,TRBJ2-7,TRBD2,NA,CASSLYSAGAYEQYF,TGTGCCAGCAGCTTGTATTCAGCGGGGGCCTACGAGCAGTACTTC
TRBV9,TRBJ1-2,NA,few,CASSVRGAGYGYTF,TGTGCCAGCAGCGTACGGGGGGCTGGCTATGGCTACACCTTC
TRBV5-1,TRBJ2-5,NA,NA,CASSLPQGVYQETQYF,TGCGCCAGCAGCCTACCGCAGGGTGTGTACCAAGAGACCCAGTACTTC
TRBV11-2,TRBJ2-5,TRBD2,NA,CASSLYGGSSGSETQYF,TGTGCCAGCAGCTTATACGGCGGGAGCTCTGGGTCAGAGACCCAGTACTTC
TRBV27,TRBJ2-1,TRBD2,NA,CASSATPSGSYNEQFF,TGTGCCAGCAGTGCAACACCTAGCGGGAGTTACAATGAGCAGTTCTTC
TRBV5-6,TRBJ1-6,TRBD1,NA,CASSRGTDNSPLHF,TGTGCCAGCAGCCGGGGGACAGATAATTCACCCCTCCACTTT
TRBV5-5,TRBJ2-3,NA,NA,CASSLSYNLDTQYF,TGTGCCAGCAGCTTGTCATACAATCTGGATACGCAGTATTTT
TRBV29-1,TRBJ2-1,TRBD1,once,CSVKRQGFELTEFF,TGCAGCGTGAAAAGACAGGGTTTCGAGTTGACGGAGTTCTTC
TRBV25-1,TRBJ2-7,TRBD1,many,CASMGQNYEQYF,TGTGCCAGCATGGGACAGAACTACGAGCAGTACTTC
TRBV29-1,TRBJ2-3,NA,many,CSGGLIESTDTQYF,TGCAGCGGGGGACTTATCGAGAGCACAGATACGCAGTATTTT
TRBV27,TRBJ1-2,NA,many,CASSLTGTRGGYTF,TGTGCCAGCAGTTTAACCGGGACCCGGGGCGGCTACACCTTC
TRBV5-1,TRBJ1-3,NA,NA,CASSLGGPSGNTIYF,TGCGCCAGCAGCCTCGGGGGCCCCTCTGGAAACACCATATATTTT
TRBV7-3,TRBJ1-1,NA,NA,CASSSTVNTEAFF,TGTGCCAGCAGCTCGACTGTGAACACTGAAGCTTTCTTT
TRBV5-1,TRBJ2-3,TRBD2,NA,CASSYGGRAADTQYF,TGCGCCAGCAGCTATGGCGGGAGGGCCGCAGATACGCAGTATTTT
TRBV19,TRBJ2-7,TRBD1,few,CASSIGTGPFEQYF,TGTGCCAGTTCCATCGGGACAGGACCTTTCGAGCAGTACTTC